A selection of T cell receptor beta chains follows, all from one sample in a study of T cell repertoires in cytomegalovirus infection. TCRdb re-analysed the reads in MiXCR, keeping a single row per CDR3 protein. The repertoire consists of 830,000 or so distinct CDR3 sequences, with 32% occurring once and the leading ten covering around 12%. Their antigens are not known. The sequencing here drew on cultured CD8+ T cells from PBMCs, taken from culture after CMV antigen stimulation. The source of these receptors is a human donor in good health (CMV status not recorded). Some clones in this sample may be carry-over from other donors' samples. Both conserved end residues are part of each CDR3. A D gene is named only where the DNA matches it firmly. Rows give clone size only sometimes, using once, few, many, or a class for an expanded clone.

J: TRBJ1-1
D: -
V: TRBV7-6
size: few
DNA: TGTGCCAGCACCCCCCCCCCACAGGGATTGGAGACTGAAGCTTTCTTT
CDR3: CASTPPPQGLETEAFF

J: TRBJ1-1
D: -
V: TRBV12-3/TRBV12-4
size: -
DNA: TGTGCCAGCAGTACCCATTTGGGGAACACTGAAGCTTTCTTT
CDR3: CASSTHLGNTEAFF

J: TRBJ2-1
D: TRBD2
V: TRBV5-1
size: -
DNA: TGCGCCAGCCAGCGGGGGGTCTCCTACAATGAGCAGTTCTTC
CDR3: CASQRGVSYNEQFF

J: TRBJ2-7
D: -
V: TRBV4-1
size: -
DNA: TGCGCCAGCAGATTGGTTTTTGACGGAGGCTCCTACGAGCAGTACTTC
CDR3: CASRLVFDGGSYEQYF

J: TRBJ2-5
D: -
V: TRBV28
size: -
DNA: TGTGCCAGCAGTGAGCAGGCCCTAGGGGAGACCCAGTACTTC
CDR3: CASSEQALGETQYF

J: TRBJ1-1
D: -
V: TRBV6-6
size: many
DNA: TGTGCCAGCAGTTACAGGGGGGAAGCTTTCTTT
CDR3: CASSYRGEAFF

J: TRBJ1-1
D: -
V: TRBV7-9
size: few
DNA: TGTGCCAGCAGCCCCCCGGGGAGCGGAGAGGACACTGAAGCTTTCTTT
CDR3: CASSPPGSGEDTEAFF

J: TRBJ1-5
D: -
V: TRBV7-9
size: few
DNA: TGTGCCAGCGCCTTGGGGTGGGGAGGGGATCAGCCCCAGCATTTT
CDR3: CASALGWGGDQPQHF

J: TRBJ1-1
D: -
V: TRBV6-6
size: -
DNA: TGTGCCAGCAGTTACGCCGTAGCACCGAACACTGAAGCTTTCTTT
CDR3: CASSYAVAPNTEAFF

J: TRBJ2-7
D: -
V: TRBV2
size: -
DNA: TGTGCCAGCAGACCCCGACATTCCTACGAGCAGTACTTC
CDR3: CASRPRHSYEQYF

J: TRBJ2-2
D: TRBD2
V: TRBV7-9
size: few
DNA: TGTGCCAGCAGCTCTCCCGCGGGGGTTCGATTGACCGGGGAGCTGTTTTTT
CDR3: CASSSPAGVRLTGELFF

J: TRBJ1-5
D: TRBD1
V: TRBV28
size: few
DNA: TGTGCCAGCAGTTTGCCTGGGACAGACCAGCCCCAGCATTTT
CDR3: CASSLPGTDQPQHF

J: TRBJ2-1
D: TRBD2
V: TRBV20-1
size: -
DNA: TGCAGTGCTAGAGCCCCAAGACGGACTAGCGGGGGGACCTACAATGAGCAGTTCTTC
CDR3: CSARAPRRTSGGTYNEQFF

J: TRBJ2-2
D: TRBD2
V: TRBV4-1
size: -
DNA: TGCGCCAGCAGCCAAGAGTCCCTAGCGGGGGGTTACACCGGGGAGCTGTTTTTT
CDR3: CASSQESLAGGYTGELFF

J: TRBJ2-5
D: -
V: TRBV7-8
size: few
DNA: TGTGCCAGCAGCTTAAGTGGGTACCAAGAGACCCAGTACTTC
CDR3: CASSLSGYQETQYF

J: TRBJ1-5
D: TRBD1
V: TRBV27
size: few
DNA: TGTGCCAGCAGTAAGGGGGCTTTTAATCAGCCCCAGCATTTT
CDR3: CASSKGAFNQPQHF

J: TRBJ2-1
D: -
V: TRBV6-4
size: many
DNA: TGTGCCAGCGCCGAAGGGTGGACAGATTCCTTTAACTCCTACAATGAGCAGTTCTTC
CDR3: CASAEGWTDSFNSYNEQFF

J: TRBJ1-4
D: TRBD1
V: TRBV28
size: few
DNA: TGTGCCAGCAGTCTCGGGACAGCTTCTAATGAAAAACTGTTTTTT
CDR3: CASSLGTASNEKLFF

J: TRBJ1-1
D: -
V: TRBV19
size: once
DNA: TGTGCCAGTAGTATGAGGGGTTGGGCAGGGGTTAACACTGAAGCTTTCTTT
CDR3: CASSMRGWAGVNTEAFF

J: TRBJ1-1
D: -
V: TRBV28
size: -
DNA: TGTGCCAGCAGTCCTGACAGGCCCTTAGGGGGGACTGAAGCTTTCTTT
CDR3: CASSPDRPLGGTEAFF

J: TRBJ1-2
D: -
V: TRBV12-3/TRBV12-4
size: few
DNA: TGTGCCAGCAGTTTTGACCGGGGCGCTGGTGGCTACACCTTC
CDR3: CASSFDRGAGGYTF

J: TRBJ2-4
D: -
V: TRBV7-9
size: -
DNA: TGTGCCAGCAGCTTAGCATCTAAGAAAAACATTCAGTACTTC
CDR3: CASSLASKKNIQYF

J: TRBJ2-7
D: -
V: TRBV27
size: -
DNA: TGTGCCAGCAGCCAACAGGCAACCTACGAGCAGTACTTC
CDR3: CASSQQATYEQYF

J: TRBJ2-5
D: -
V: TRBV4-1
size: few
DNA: TGCGCCAGCAGCCAAGGGTGGCCAGGAGGGGGAGAGACCCAGTACTTC
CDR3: CASSQGWPGGGETQYF

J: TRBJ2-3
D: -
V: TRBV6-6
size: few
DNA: TGTGCCAGCAGCTCCTCGAGTCTCACAGATACGCAGTATTTT
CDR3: CASSSSSLTDTQYF

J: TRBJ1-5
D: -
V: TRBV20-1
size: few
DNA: TGCAGTGCCATGGTCCGGTTGTATAGCAATCAGCCCCAGCATTTT
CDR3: CSAMVRLYSNQPQHF

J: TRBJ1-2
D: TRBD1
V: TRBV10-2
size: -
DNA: TGCGCCAGCAAATTTGGGGGACAGATGACTTTTCCCGATGACTACACCTTC
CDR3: CASKFGGQMTFPDDYTF

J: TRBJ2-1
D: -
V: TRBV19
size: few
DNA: TGTGCCAGTGCGGCTCTTAACAATGAGCAGTTCTTC
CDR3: CASAALNNEQFF

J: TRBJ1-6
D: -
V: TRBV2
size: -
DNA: TGTGCCACAGGGGCAGACTATAATTCACCCCTCCACTTT
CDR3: CATGADYNSPLHF

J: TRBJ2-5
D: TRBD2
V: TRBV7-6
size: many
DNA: TGTGCCAGCAGCCCCCAACTAGCGGGGGGGGTGTTAAAGACCCAGTACTTC
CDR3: CASSPQLAGGVLKTQYF

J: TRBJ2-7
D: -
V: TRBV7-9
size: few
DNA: TGTGCCAGCAGTTCCGGGGGTGCCGAGCAGTACTTC
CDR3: CASSSGGAEQYF

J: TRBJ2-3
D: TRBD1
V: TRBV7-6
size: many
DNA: TGTGCCAGCAGCCGATTAGACAGGGGCGGAGATACGCAGTATTTT
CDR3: CASSRLDRGGDTQYF

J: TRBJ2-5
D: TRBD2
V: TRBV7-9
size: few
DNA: TGTGCCAGCAGCTGGGGGACTACCAACCAAGAGACCCAGTACTTC
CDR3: CASSWGTTNQETQYF

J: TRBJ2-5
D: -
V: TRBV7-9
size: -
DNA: TGTGCCAGCAGCTCCGGGTGGGTGGACGAACGGGAGACCCAGTACTTC
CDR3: CASSSGWVDERETQYF

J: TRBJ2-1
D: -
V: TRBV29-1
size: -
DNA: TGCAGCGTTGATGGTGGGACAAAAAATGAGCAGTTCTTC
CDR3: CSVDGGTKNEQFF

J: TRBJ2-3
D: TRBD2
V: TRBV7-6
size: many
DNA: TGTGCCAGCAGCCCGACTAGCGGGGGACCAGATACGCAGTATTTT
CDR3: CASSPTSGGPDTQYF

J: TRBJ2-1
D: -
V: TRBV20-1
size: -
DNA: TGCAGTGCTAGAGACCGGGGAAGGGGCAATGAGCAGTTCTTC
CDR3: CSARDRGRGNEQFF

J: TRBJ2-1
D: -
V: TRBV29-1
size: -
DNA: TGCAGCGTTGACAGGGACCCCGAGGAGCAGTTCTTC
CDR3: CSVDRDPEEQFF

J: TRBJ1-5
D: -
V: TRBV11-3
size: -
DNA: TGTGCCAGCAGCTCGTGGGGACAAGTCAATCAGCCCCAGCATTTT
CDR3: CASSSWGQVNQPQHF

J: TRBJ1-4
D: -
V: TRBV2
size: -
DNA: TGTGCCAGCAGTGATTCTATTGGCAGGACAGATGTTGGTGAAAAACTGTTTTTT
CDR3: CASSDSIGRTDVGEKLFF

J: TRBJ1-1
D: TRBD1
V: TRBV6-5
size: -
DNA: TGTGCCAGCAGTTTGATCCTGGGACAGGACCTGAACACTGAAGCTTTCTTT
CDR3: CASSLILGQDLNTEAFF

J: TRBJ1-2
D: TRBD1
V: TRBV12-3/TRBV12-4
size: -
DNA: TGTGTCAGCAGCTTCCGGGACAGCGATGGCTACACCTTC
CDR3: CVSSFRDSDGYTF

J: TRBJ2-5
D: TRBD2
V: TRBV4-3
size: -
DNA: TGCGCCAGCAGCCAAGCTAGCGGGGCCACCCGAGCCCAGTACTTC
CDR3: CASSQASGATRAQYF

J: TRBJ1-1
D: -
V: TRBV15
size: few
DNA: TGTGCCACCAGCCCCAGAGTTAAGCACACCGATGAAGCTTTCTTT
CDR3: CATSPRVKHTDEAFF

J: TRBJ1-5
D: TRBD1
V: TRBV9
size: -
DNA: TGTGCCAGCAGCGAGGGGACAGGGCGATCGGGCAATCAGCCCCAGCATTTT
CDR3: CASSEGTGRSGNQPQHF

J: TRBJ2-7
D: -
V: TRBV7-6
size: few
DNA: TGTGCCAGCAGCTTAGGGACTAACTACGAGCAGTACTTC
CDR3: CASSLGTNYEQYF

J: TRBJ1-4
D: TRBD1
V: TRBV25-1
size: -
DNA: TGTGCCAGCAGTGAGGGACAGGGGGCAGGAGAAAAACTGTTTTTT
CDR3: CASSEGQGAGEKLFF

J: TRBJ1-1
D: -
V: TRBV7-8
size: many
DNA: TGTGCCAGCAGCCCACAGGTCTTGAACACTGAAGCTTTCTTT
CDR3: CASSPQVLNTEAFF

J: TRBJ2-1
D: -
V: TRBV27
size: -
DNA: TGTGCCAGCAGTTACAGGGCGTTATCTTACAATGAGCAGTTCTTC
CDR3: CASSYRALSYNEQFF

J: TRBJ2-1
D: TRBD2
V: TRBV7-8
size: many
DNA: TGTGCCAGCAGCGCACTAGCGGGGACGACCAGCTCCTACAATGAGCAGTTCTTC
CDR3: CASSALAGTTSSYNEQFF

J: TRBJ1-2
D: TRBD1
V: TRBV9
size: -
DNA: TGTGCCAGCAGCGTGACCGGGACAGGGTACTACACCTTC
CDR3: CASSVTGTGYYTF

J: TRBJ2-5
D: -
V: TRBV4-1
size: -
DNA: TGCGCCAGCAGTCACTCAGAGGCGGAGACCCAGTACTTC
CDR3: CASSHSEAETQYF

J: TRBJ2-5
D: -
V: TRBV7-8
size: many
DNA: TGTGCCAGCAGCTCTCGCCCGGACCAAGAGACCCAGTACTTC
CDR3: CASSSRPDQETQYF

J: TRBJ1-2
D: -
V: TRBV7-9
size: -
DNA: TGTGCCAGCAGCTTAAAGGGCGGGGTCCATGGCTACACCTTC
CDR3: CASSLKGGVHGYTF

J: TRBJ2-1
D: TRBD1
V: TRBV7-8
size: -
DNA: TGTGCCAGCAGCTTAGCTCCGGGGACAGGGCATGTCAATGAGCAGTTCTTC
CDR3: CASSLAPGTGHVNEQFF